Listed below are T cell receptor beta chains from one sample, sequenced in a study of cytomegalovirus exposure and HLA in healthy donors. Measured with immunoSEQ multiplex PCR; TCRdb has only the in-frame clones, and not every one. Among approximately 110,000 clones listed, over 70% were seen once. The sample comprised PBMCs. All receptors come from a woman in her thirties or forties in good health and CMV-seropositive. CDR3s include the opening cysteine and the closing phenylalanine or tryptophan. Fields, in order: D gene, J gene, V gene, clone size, CDR3 protein, CDR3 DNA. A D gene is named only where the DNA matches it firmly. Some rows have no size entry. The others give once, few or many, or a class for an expanded clone.

>-|TRBJ1-3|TRBV7-6|-
CASSQGSRGNTIYF
TGTGCCAGCAGCCAGGGATCGCGGGGAAACACCATATATTTT
>-|TRBJ2-1|TRBV7-9|few
CASSLFSGSGEQFF
TGTGCCAGCAGCTTATTTTCGGGATCGGGGGAGCAGTTCTTC
>-|TRBJ1-5|TRBV19|-
CASSTYPRGRMQPQHF
TGTGCCAGTAGTACTTACCCCAGGGGAAGGATGCAGCCCCAGCATTTT
>TRBD2|TRBJ2-4|TRBV9|-
CASSVGGGNIQYF
TGTGCCAGCAGCGTAGGGGGGGGAAACATTCAGTACTTC
>TRBD2|TRBJ2-1|TRBV11-2|-
CASTPPGGGLYNEQFF
TGTGCCAGCACCCCCCCCGGGGGGGGGCTCTACAATGAGCAGTTCTTC
>-|TRBJ2-3|TRBV9|-
CASTTRGRGSTDTQYF
TGTGCCAGCACGACCCGGGGACGGGGGAGCACAGATACGCAGTATTTT
>TRBD2|TRBJ2-3|TRBV6-5|-
CASWLAGSPDTQYF
TGTGCCAGCTGGCTAGCGGGATCACCAGATACGCAGTATTTT
>-|TRBJ1-1|TRBV4-3|-
CASSQGWLVRQTMNTEAFF
TGCGCCAGCAGCCAAGGTTGGCTTGTCCGGCAGACAATGAACACTGAAGCTTTCTTT
>-|TRBJ1-5|TRBV2|-
CASSENRDDQPQHF
TGTGCCAGCAGTGAAAACAGGGACGATCAGCCCCAGCATTTT
>TRBD2|TRBJ2-1|TRBV28|-
CASSNALAGGYNEQFF
TGTGCCAGCAGTAACGCACTAGCGGGAGGTTACAATGAGCAGTTCTTC
>-|TRBJ1-2|TRBV5-4|-
CASSLAGAAFYGYTF
TGTGCCAGCAGCTTGGCAGGGGCGGCGTTCTATGGCTACACCTTC
>TRBD1|TRBJ2-6|TRBV27|-
CASSRRDRSLSGANVLTF
TGTGCCAGCAGTAGGAGGGACAGGAGCCTCTCTGGGGCCAACGTCCTGACTTTC
>-|TRBJ2-7|TRBV4-2|-
CASSYNNQGLSSYEQYF
TGTGCCAGCAGCTACAACAACCAGGGGCTTTCCTCCTACGAGCAGTACTTC
>-|TRBJ2-7|TRBV14|-
CASSQFRMIHEQYF
TGTGCCAGCAGCCAGTTCAGGATGATCCACGAGCAGTACTTC
>-|TRBJ2-3|TRBV21-1|-
CASSKVLREVSLTDTQYF
TGTGCCAGCAGCAAAGTTCTGCGGGAAGTCTCTCTCACAGATACGCAGTATTTT
>TRBD1|TRBJ1-4|TRBV5-5|once
CASSLARTGGDEKLFF
TGTGCCAGCAGCTTGGCAAGGACAGGGGGCGATGAAAAACTGTTTTTT
>TRBD1|TRBJ1-3|TRBV18|-
CASSPPGQGHTIYF
TGTGCCAGCTCACCACCGGGACAGGGGCACACCATATATTTT
>TRBD2|TRBJ2-1|TRBV4-1|-
CASSQAGGTSGSEFF
TGCGCCAGCAGCCAAGCGGGGGGTACTAGCGGGAGTGAATTCTTC
>TRBD2|TRBJ2-1|TRBV15|-
CATSRDIAGGPIGEQFF
TGTGCCACCAGCAGAGATATAGCGGGGGGGCCTATCGGTGAGCAGTTCTTC
>TRBD1|TRBJ2-5|TRBV12-5|few
CASGPGTGLSETQYF
TGTGCTAGTGGCCCCGGGACAGGGTTATCAGAGACCCAGTACTTC
>-|TRBJ2-1|TRBV27|few
CASRQSSYNEQFF
TGTGCCAGCAGACAGAGCTCCTACAATGAGCAGTTCTTC
>-|TRBJ1-1|TRBV2|-
CASSASGDTEAFF
TGTGCCAGCAGTGCTTCGGGGGACACTGAAGCTTTCTTT
>-|TRBJ1-4|TRBV9|-
CASSAGGYNEKLFF
TGTGCCAGCAGCGCCGGAGGGTATAATGAAAAACTGTTTTTT
>TRBD1|TRBJ1-5|TRBV19|-
CARKLKDRGNPPQHF
TGTGCCAGAAAACTGAAGGACAGGGGGAATCCGCCCCAGCATTTT
>-|TRBJ2-3|TRBV19|-
CASSIGGLGGSDTQYF
TGTGCCAGTAGTATAGGAGGGCTCGGGGGATCAGATACGCAGTATTTT
>TRBD2|TRBJ2-5|TRBV2|-
CASGRAEETQYF
TGTGCCAGCGGGAGGGCAGAAGAGACCCAGTACTTC
>-|TRBJ2-5|TRBV5-1|-
CASSLSRGNGETQYF
TGCGCCAGCAGCTTAAGCAGGGGTAATGGGGAGACCCAGTACTTC
>-|TRBJ2-7|TRBV7-9|-
CSSSLLRDEQYF
TGTTCCAGCAGCTTATTGAGGGACGAGCAGTACTTC
>-|TRBJ1-1|TRBV2|once
CASRDRTMNTEAFF
TGTGCCAGCAGAGACAGGACCATGAACACTGAAGCTTTCTTT
>-|TRBJ1-2|TRBV7-8|-
CASSLLGRSSYGYTF
TGTGCCAGCAGCTTACTGGGGAGAAGTTCTTATGGCTACACCTTC
>TRBD1|TRBJ1-4|TRBV2|-
CASGPLGQGNEKLFF
TGTGCCAGCGGACCCCTGGGACAGGGAAATGAAAAACTGTTTTTT
>TRBD1|TRBJ1-4|TRBV27|-
CASTRTGVATNEKLFF
TGTGCCAGCACACGGACAGGGGTGGCGACTAATGAAAAACTGTTTTTT
>-|TRBJ1-6|TRBV27|-
CASSAKPYWASPLHF
TGTGCCAGCAGTGCTAAACCCTATTGGGCTTCACCCCTCCACTTT
>TRBD1|TRBJ2-3|TRBV23-1|-
CASSHPGQGPGYF
TGCGCCAGCAGTCACCCCGGACAGGGCCCAGGGTATTTT
>-|TRBJ2-1|TRBV2|few
CASSEDSNEQFF
TGTGCCAGCAGTGAAGACAGCAATGAGCAGTTCTTC
>-|TRBJ1-1|TRBV9|-
CASSVLGVTEAFF
TGTGCCAGCAGCGTATTAGGAGTCACTGAAGCTTTCTTT
>TRBD1|TRBJ2-1|TRBV27|-
CASSPGQGSYNEQFF
TGTGCCAGCAGTCCCGGACAGGGCTCCTACAATGAGCAGTTCTTC
>TRBD2|TRBJ2-5|TRBV5-1|few
CASSRGGASAPKETQYF
TGCGCCAGCAGCCGGGGGGGCGCCTCTGCCCCTAAAGAGACCCAGTACTTC
>TRBD1|TRBJ1-2|TRBV7-8|once
CASSPRGRSMWGYTF
TGTGCCAGCAGCCCCAGGGGGCGATCTATGTGGGGCTACACCTTC
>-|TRBJ2-1|TRBV5-4|-
CASRASLEDEQFF
TGTGCCAGCAGAGCCTCACTAGAAGATGAGCAGTTCTTC
>-|TRBJ2-6|TRBV27|-
CATLSPGGSGANVLTF
TGTGCCACCTTGTCCCCGGGTGGCTCTGGGGCCAACGTCCTGACTTTC
>TRBD1|TRBJ1-2|TRBV7-2|-
CASSPDRGSNYGYTF
TGTGCCAGCAGCCCCGACAGGGGTTCTAACTATGGCTACACCTTC